A single sample gave rise to the 25 T cell receptor beta chains below, sequenced in a study of T cell repertoires in cytomegalovirus infection (dated by TCRdb to between 2018 and 2021). The sequencer was an Illumina HiSeq 1500. The public reads were quality trimmed at Q25 with fastp and then assembled into clones with MiXCR by TCRdb, keeping productive beta chains. Every CDR3 protein is listed once, alongside the most common genes and DNA of its rows. This sample holds around 550,000 distinct CDR3 sequences; around 27% were observed only once. The ten largest clones capture 13% of the sample. The sequencing sample was made of PBMCs. These receptors were taken from a human donor in good health (CMV status not recorded). Some clones in this sample may be carry-over from other donors' samples.

The rearrangement uses TRBV19 and TRBJ2-2, with no clear D. Germline assignment: CDR1 LNHDA and CDR2 SQIVND (reference sequence). Trimming removed 5 bases from V and 7 bases from J, with 5 bases in between. The CDR3 is 11 residues long. The CDR3 DNA follows: TGTGCCAGTAGTGATGGCGGGGAGCTGTTTTTT. This sequence encodes CASSDGGELFF. The whole variable domain, filled in from reference TRBV19 and TRBJ2-2, reads DGGITQSPKYLFRKEGQNVTLSCEQNLNHDAMYWYRQDPGQGLRLIYYSQIVNDFQKGDIAEGYSVSREKKESFPLTVTSAQKNPTAFYLCASSDGGELFFGEGSRLTVL.

J is TRBJ2-5 and V is TRBV4-2; no reliable D call. From germline, CDR1 is LGHNA and CDR2 YNFKEQ. The CDR3 contains 15 residues. V was clipped by 1 base and J by 5 bases, with 14 bases between them. For the CDR3, the DNA is TGTGCCAGCAGCCAAGCTGAGAAGGTATCGGAGACCCAGTACTTC. It encodes CASSQAEKVSETQYF.

Written as DNA, the CDR3 is TGTGCCTCAGCGACCACGAACACCGGGGAGCTGTTTTTT. It encodes CASATTNTGELFF. This chain links TRBV18 with TRBJ2-2, with D hard to call. The CDR3 spans 13 residues. Per the germline V gene, CDR1 is KGHSH and CDR2 is LQKENI. V lost 11 bases to trimming and J lost 0 bases, with 10 bases between them.

V is TRBV27 and J is TRBJ2-1, with 7 bases identical to TRBD1. Germline V lookup: CDR1 MNHEY, CDR2 SMNVEV (reference sequence). V was pared by 6 bases and J by 6 bases, with 5 bases of the junction left unmatched. The CDR3 is 13 residues long. CDR3 in DNA: TGTGCCAGCAGCTTTACAGGGGTCAATGAGCAGTTCTTC. This codes for CASSFTGVNEQFF.

In this sample, this clonotype turned up a few times. V usage is TRBV5-6 and J usage is TRBJ2-5; D gene unclear. There are 12 residues in the CDR3. Germline V gene lookup returns CDR1 SGHDT and CDR2 YYEEEE. V dropped 4 bases and J dropped 1 base, with 5 bases sitting between them. CDR3: CASSARQETQYF. DNA for the CDR3: TGTGCCAGCAGCGCGCGCCAAGAGACCCAGTACTTC. The variable domain in full, completed from reference TRBV5-6 and TRBJ2-5, reads DAGVTQSPTHLIKTRGQQVTLRCSPKSGHDTVSWYQQALGQGPQFIFQYYEEEERQRGNFPDRFSGHQFPNYSSELNVNALLLGDSALYLCASSARQETQYFGPGTRLLVL.

This clonotype was counted only a few times. The chain links TRBV4-1 to TRBJ2-6; D is unclear. CDR3 length: 17 amino acids. V was cut by 2 bases and J by 0 bases, with 11 bases left in between. Germline CDR1 reads MGHRA; CDR2 reads YSYEKL. The CDR3: CASSQSTSISGANVLTF. In nucleotides, the CDR3 is TGCGCCAGCAGCCAATCGACTTCAATCTCTGGGGCCAACGTCCTGACTTTC.

The gene calls are TRBV5-1 and TRBJ2-3; D may be TRBD1 (6 bases). Germline CDR1 reads SGHRS; CDR2 reads YFSETQ. The CDR3 is made up of 14 amino acids. V lost 6 bases and J lost 5, with 16 bases in between. CDR3 nucleotides: TGCGCCAGCAAATCTGGGGGCGTTGGAGATACGCAGTATTTT. This sequence encodes CASKSGGVGDTQYF.

This chain connects TRBV27 to TRBJ2-1; 10 bases align to TRBD2. CDR1 and CDR2 from the germline V gene are MNHEY and SMNVEV (reference sequence). V dropped 3 bases and J dropped 9; count of bases not matched to a gene: 5. The CDR3 runs 14 residues. CDR3 bases: TGTGCCAGCAGTTTCAGCGGGAGGGGTTCTGAGCAGTTCTTC. Encoded protein: CASSFSGRGSEQFF.

This chain uses TRBV6-2 or TRBV6-3 with TRBJ2-3; possibly TRBD2 for D (6 bases). CDR3 size: 15 residues. V lost 7 bases, J lost 3 bases, and 17 bases lay in between. The germline gives CDR1 MNHEY, CDR2 SVGEGT. The CDR3 DNA reads TGTGCCAGCACCCCTGGGACTCCTACGACAGATACGCAGTATTTT. Translation: CASTPGTPTTDTQYF.

The CDR3 sequence: CASSLSSGPEQYF. The CDR3 DNA follows: TGTGCCAGCAGCTTGTCTAGCGGGCCCGAGCAGTACTTC. The V and J genes are TRBV11-2 and TRBJ2-7; 8 bases agree with TRBD2. Trimming took 3 bases from V and 6 from J; bases not matched to a gene: 4. This CDR3 spans 13 amino acids. Germline CDR1 reads SGHAT; CDR2 reads FQNNGV.

This chain's CDR3 is CSVRTRIDTQYF. For the CDR3, the DNA is TGCAGCGTCAGAACTAGGATAGATACGCAGTATTTT. The rearrangement joins TRBV29-1 to TRBJ2-3, with a weak D call TRBD2 (5 bases). Between the trimmed V and J ends, which lost 6 bases and 5 bases, there was a span of 12 bases. The CDR3 contains 12 residues. Germline V lookup: CDR1 SQVTM, CDR2 ANQGSEA.

In its sample, this clonotype was seen a few times. V and J are TRBV20-1 and TRBJ2-7; D gene unclear. Between the trimmed V and J ends, which lost 4 bases and 1 base, there was a span of 11 bases. Germline CDR1 is DFQATT and CDR2 is SNEGSKA (reference sequence). This CDR3 contains 13 residues. This chain's CDR3 is CSAIPENSYEQYF. Here the CDR3 DNA reads TGCAGTGCTATCCCTGAAAATTCCTACGAGCAGTACTTC.

The V gene is TRBV6-2 or TRBV6-3, the J gene TRBJ1-1; 9 positions agree with TRBD1. This CDR3 has 13 residues. CDR1 and CDR2 (germline): MNHEY, SVGEGT. J lost 11 bases, V lost 6 bases, and 10 bases had no gene match. CDR3 loop: CASRWTGEGAAFF. The CDR3 region has the DNA TGTGCCAGCAGATGGACAGGGGAAGGTGCGGCTTTCTTT.

This clonotype has a count of ten or more. V and J are TRBV6-5 and TRBJ2-2, with a possible D match to TRBD2 (6 bases). The germline V gene encodes CDR1 MNHEY and CDR2 SVGAGI. V lost 2 bases and J lost 5, with 15 bases in between. This CDR3 is 16 amino acids long. In nucleotides, the CDR3 is TGTGCCAGCAGTTACGGGGCCCTCCGGGGGACCGGGGAGCTGTTTTTT. It yields the protein CASSYGALRGTGELFF.

The V call is TRBV7-2, the J call TRBJ2-3; D gene unclear. Germline values: CDR1 SGHTA, CDR2 FQGNSA. The V and J ends lost 2 bases and 10 bases respectively, with 16 bases between them. This CDR3 spans 14 amino acids. The CDR3 DNA reads TGTGCCAGCAGCTTAAGCGCTTGGCAGGATGCGCAGTATTTT. It yields the protein CASSLSAWQDAQYF. Using reference TRBV7-2 and TRBJ2-3 for the parts outside the CDR3, the full variable domain is GAGVSQSPSNKVTEKGKDVELRCDPISGHTALYWYRQSLGQGLEFLIYFQGNSAPDKSGLPSDRFSAERTGGSVSTLTIQRTQQEDSAVYLCASSLSAWQDAQYFGPGTRLTVL.

The rearrangement uses TRBV19 and TRBJ1-1; D might be TRBD1 (6 bases). V lost 6 bases, J lost 7 bases, and 33 bases lay in between. There are 19 residues in the CDR3. Germline V CDR1 and CDR2: LNHDA, SQIVND (reference sequence). For the CDR3, the DNA is TGTGCCAGTAGGGAATTACAGGGTTCGGCAAACCCCCGGAGAAGTGAAGCTTTCTTT. This sequence encodes CASRELQGSANPRRSEAFF. Full variable domain (remainder filled in from reference TRBV19 and TRBJ1-1): DGGITQSPKYLFRKEGQNVTLSCEQNLNHDAMYWYRQDPGQGLRLIYYSQIVNDFQKGDIAEGYSVSREKKESFPLTVTSAQKNPTAFYLCASRELQGSANPRRSEAFFGQGTRLTVV.

The chain employs TRBV18 and TRBJ2-1; D perhaps matches TRBD2 (6 bases). Trimming took 2 bases from V and 10 from J, leaving 21 bases between them. The length of the CDR3 is 16 residues. CDR1 is KGHSH, CDR2 LQKENI, per germline. CDR3 nucleotides: TGTGCCAGCTCACCAAGGGACTTCCTCGTGAGTTTCGAGCAGTTCTTC. Translation gives CASSPRDFLVSFEQFF.

This sequence joins TRBV12-3 or TRBV12-4 and TRBJ1-5; D unresolved. The CDR3 is made up of 14 amino acids. The V and J ends lost 3 bases and 0 bases respectively, with 6 bases between them. CDR3 DNA: TGTGCCAGCAGTTTTGGTAATAGCAATCAGCCCCAGCATTTT. This gives the protein CASSFGNSNQPQHF.

In DNA, the CDR3 is TGTGCCAGCAGCCCAAGACAGGGGTTAGAGCAGTACTTC. This codes for CASSPRQGLEQYF. V is TRBV7-7 and J is TRBJ2-7; TRBD1 agrees at 8 bases. This CDR3 is built from 13 residues. After removal of 5 bases from V and 7 bases from J, the junction contained 7 bases not matched to a gene. Per germline, CDR1 SSHAT and CDR2 FNYEAQ (reference sequence).

The chain uses TRBV28 and TRBJ2-5; 9 bases map to TRBD1. The CDR3 sequence is 14 residues long. Germline CDR1 is MDHEN and CDR2 is SYDVKM. With 7 bases clipped from V and 5 bases from J, the junction kept 8 bases outside the gene matches. CDR3 residues: CASTQQGAWETQYF. As DNA, the CDR3 is TGTGCCAGCACTCAACAGGGGGCATGGGAGACCCAGTACTTC.

The rearrangement uses TRBV6-2 or TRBV6-3 and TRBJ2-5; D unclear. Germline loops: CDR1 MNHEY, CDR2 SVGEGT. This CDR3 region has 11 residues. Trimming removed 7 bases at V and 1 base at J, with 4 bases between. The CDR3, as DNA: TGTGCCAGCACAACCCAAGAGACCCAGTACTTC. Translation: CASTTQETQYF.

This clonotype showed up just a few times. V is TRBV5-4 and J is TRBJ2-1; 8 nucleotides align to TRBD2. The V gene end was trimmed by 6 bases and the J gene end by 2 bases; junction bases not matched to a gene: 4. CDR1 SGHNT and CDR2 YYREEE come from the germline V gene (reference sequence). The CDR3 contains 14 residues. CDR3: CASKLAGTYNEQFF. The CDR3 DNA reads as TGTGCCAGCAAGTTAGCGGGGACCTACAATGAGCAGTTCTTC.

V and J are TRBV4-1 and TRBJ2-4; D is uncertain. This CDR3 contains 14 residues. Germline CDR1 and CDR2: MGHRA and YSYEKL. Between the trimmed V and J ends, which lost 4 bases and 3 bases, there was a span of 10 bases. The CDR3 region has the DNA TGCGCCAGCAGCCTGATTGTAGGCAAAAACATTCAGTACTTC. Translated: CASSLIVGKNIQYF.

This rearrangement joins TRBV4-1 to TRBJ1-1, with 8 bases lining up with TRBD1. The CDR3 covers 16 residues. The trim removed 1 base at V and 5 bases at J, leaving 9 bases unmatched. CDR1 and CDR2 from the germline V gene are MGHRA and YSYEKL. The DNA of the CDR3 is TGCGCCAGCAGCCAAGCTACAGGGGGGGTAGGTACTGAAGCTTTCTTT. Translating gives CASSQATGGVGTEAFF.

CDR3 region: CASSLETGEGYGYTF. The CDR3 DNA reads as TGTGCCAGCAGCCTAGAGACAGGGGAGGGCTATGGCTACACCTTC. The genes are TRBV7-9 and TRBJ1-2; 8 nucleotides agree with TRBD1. Per the germline V gene, CDR1 is SEHNR and CDR2 is FQNEAQ (reference sequence). The CDR3 runs to 15 residues. Unmatched junction bases numbered 9, after V lost 5 bases and J lost 4 bases.